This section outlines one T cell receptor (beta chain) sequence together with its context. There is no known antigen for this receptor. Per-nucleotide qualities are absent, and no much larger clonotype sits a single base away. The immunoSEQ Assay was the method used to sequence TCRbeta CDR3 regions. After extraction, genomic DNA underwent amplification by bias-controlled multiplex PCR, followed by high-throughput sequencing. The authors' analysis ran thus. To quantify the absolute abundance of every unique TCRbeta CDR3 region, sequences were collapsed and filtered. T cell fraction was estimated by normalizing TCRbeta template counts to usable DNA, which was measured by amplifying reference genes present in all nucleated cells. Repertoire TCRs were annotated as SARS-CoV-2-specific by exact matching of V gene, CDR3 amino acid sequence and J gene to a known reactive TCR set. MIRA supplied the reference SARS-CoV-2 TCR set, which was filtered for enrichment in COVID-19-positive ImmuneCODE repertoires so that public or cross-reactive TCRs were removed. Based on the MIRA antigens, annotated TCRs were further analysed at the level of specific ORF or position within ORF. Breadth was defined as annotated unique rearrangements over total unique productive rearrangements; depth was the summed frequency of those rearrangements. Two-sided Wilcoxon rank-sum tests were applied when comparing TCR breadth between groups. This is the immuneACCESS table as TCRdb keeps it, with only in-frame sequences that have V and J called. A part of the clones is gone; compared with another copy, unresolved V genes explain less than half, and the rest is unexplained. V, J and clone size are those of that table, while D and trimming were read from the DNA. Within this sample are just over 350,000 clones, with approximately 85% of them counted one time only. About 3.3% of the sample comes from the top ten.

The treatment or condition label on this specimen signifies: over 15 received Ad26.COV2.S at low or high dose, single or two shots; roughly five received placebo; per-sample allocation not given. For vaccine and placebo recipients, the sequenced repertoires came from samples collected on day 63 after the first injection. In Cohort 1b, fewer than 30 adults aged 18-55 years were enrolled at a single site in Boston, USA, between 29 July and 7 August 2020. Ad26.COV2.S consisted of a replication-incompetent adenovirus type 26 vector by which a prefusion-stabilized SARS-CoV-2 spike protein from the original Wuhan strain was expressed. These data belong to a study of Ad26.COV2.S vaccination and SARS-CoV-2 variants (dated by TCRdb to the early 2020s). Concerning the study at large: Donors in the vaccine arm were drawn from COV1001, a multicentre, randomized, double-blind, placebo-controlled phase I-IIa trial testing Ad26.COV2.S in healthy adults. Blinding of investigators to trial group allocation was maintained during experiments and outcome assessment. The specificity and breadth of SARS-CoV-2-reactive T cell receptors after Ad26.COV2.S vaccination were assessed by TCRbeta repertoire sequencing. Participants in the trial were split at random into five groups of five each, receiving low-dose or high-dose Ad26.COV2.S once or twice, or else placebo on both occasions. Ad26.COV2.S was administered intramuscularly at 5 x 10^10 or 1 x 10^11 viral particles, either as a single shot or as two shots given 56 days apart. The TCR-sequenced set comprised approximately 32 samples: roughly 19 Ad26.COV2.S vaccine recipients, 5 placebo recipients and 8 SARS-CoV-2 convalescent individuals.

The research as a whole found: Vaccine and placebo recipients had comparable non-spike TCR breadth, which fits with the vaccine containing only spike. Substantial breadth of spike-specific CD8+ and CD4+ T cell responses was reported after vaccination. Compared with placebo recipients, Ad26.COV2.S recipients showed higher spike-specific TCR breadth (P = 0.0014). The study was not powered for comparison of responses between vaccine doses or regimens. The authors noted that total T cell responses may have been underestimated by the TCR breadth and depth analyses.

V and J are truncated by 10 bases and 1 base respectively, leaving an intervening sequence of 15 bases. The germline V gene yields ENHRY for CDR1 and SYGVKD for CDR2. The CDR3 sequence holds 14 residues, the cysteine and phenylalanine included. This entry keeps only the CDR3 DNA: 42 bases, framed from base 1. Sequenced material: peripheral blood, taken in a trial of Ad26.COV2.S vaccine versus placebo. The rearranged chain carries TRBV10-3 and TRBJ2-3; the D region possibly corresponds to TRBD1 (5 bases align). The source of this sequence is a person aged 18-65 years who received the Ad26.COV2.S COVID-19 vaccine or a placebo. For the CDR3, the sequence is CATGGRAGTDTQYF. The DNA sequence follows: TGTGCCACCGGCGGCAGGGCTGGCACAGATACGCAGTATTTT.